The text below deals with one T cell receptor (beta chain). Antigen: not known. The source of the sample is a study of cytomegalovirus exposure and HLA in healthy donors. V lost 3 bases and J 0 bases, leaving 11 bases between the germline ends. Germline-derived CDR1 and CDR2 are LGHNA and YSLEER. This CDR3 is built from 15 residues. Overall study findings and caveats: A highly shared variant cluster was judged a likely technical artifact. Investigators reported 150 to 200 TCR beta chains as tied to cytomegalovirus. Common viral pathogens were later found to be apparently linked to several of the most significant clusters.

Researchers ran the PCR with 60 Vbeta and 13 Jbeta primers. Measured with immunoSEQ multiplex PCR; TCRdb has only the in-frame clones, and not every one. The table records some 140,000 clones, roughly three quarters of them present only once. The chain is built from TRBV4-3 and TRBJ1-2; D gene unclear. Sample: PBMCs. The sequence was obtained from a female donor in good health and CMV-seronegative. In DNA, the CDR3 is TGCGCCAGCAGCCAGGAGTCAGTGTCTAACTATGGCTACACCTTC. The encoded protein is CASSQESVSNYGYTF.